Listed below are T cell receptor beta chains from one sample, sequenced in a study of T cells in localized non-small cell lung cancer. Produced via immunoSEQ multiplex PCR; TCRdb's table is partial and in-frame only. There are 40,000 to 60,000 clones in the sample; around 86% occur only once, and 17% lies in the top ten. This specimen consisted of peripheral blood mononuclear cells, obtained before any cancer treatment. These receptors were collected from a man between 40 and 70 years old with stage III lung adenocarcinoma. Each CDR3 is given with its conserved first and last residue. D genes are given only for firm matches. Expanded clones get a size class; other rows say once, few or many, or leave the size out.

J | V | length | D | size | DNA | CDR3
TRBJ1-1 | TRBV30 | 13 | TRBD1 | - | TGTGCCTGGTCGACAGGGAACATCCCTCAAGCTTTCTTT | CAWSTGNIPQAFF
TRBJ2-5 | TRBV5-1 | 13 | - | - | TGCGCCAGCAGCTTGGGCCTCCAAGAGACCCAGTACTTC | CASSLGLQETQYF
TRBJ2-5 | TRBV6-4 | 14 | - | - | TGTGCCAGCAGTGCCACAGGGAACCGGGAGACCCAGTACTTC | CASSATGNRETQYF
TRBJ1-2 | TRBV10-2 | 13 | TRBD1 | - | TGCGCCAGCACCTTACAGGGGAACTATGGCTACACCTTC | CASTLQGNYGYTF
TRBJ2-5 | TRBV7-6 | 15 | - | - | TGTGCCAGCAGCTTACCCTGGGTCCTCCAAGAGACCCAGTACTTC | CASSLPWVLQETQYF
TRBJ2-7 | TRBV4-1 | 15 | TRBD2 | - | TGCGCCAGCAGCCAGGGGCGGGGGACCGCGTACGAGCAGTACTTC | CASSQGRGTAYEQYF
TRBJ1-5 | TRBV9 | 14 | - | - | TGTGCCAGCAGCCCCTGGGGGGTTGATCAGCCCCAGCATTTT | CASSPWGVDQPQHF
TRBJ1-2 | TRBV2 | 16 | - | - | TGTGCCAGCAGTGAAGGCTCTGGCGGATTCAACTATGGCTACACCTTC | CASSEGSGGFNYGYTF
TRBJ1-1 | TRBV7-8 | 14 | - | - | TGTGCCAGCAGCCCAGAGGGGTGGGGCACTGAAGCTTTCTTT | CASSPEGWGTEAFF
TRBJ1-2 | TRBV19 | 12 | - | - | TGTGCCAGTAGTGTATCGGGTTTTGGCTACACCTTC | CASSVSGFGYTF
TRBJ2-2 | TRBV18 | 16 | TRBD1 | few | TGTGCCAGCTCCTACGGACAGGGGACTTCCACCGGGGAGCTGTTTTTT | CASSYGQGTSTGELFF
TRBJ2-2 | TRBV6-4 | 13 | - | - | TGTGCCAGCAGTGACGGGGGAGCTGGGGAGCTGTTTTTT | CASSDGGAGELFF
TRBJ2-3 | TRBV10-3 | 14 | TRBD2 | - | TGTGCCATCGGGGCTAGCGGGGCTAGGGATACGCAGTATTTT | CAIGASGARDTQYF
TRBJ1-3 | TRBV6-5 | 14 | - | - | TGTGCCAGCAGTCCCTCCTATGCTGGAAACACCATATATTTT | CASSPSYAGNTIYF
TRBJ1-4 | TRBV11-2 | 13 | - | few | TGTGCCAGCACCAATGGATTTAATGAAAAACTGTTTTTT | CASTNGFNEKLFF
TRBJ2-7 | TRBV9 | 14 | - | - | TGTGCCAGCAGCGGGCGGGGACTTCCCTACGAGCAGTACTTC | CASSGRGLPYEQYF
TRBJ2-5 | TRBV5-4 | 14 | TRBD1 | - | TGTGCCAGCAGCTCTATGACAGGGTCGGAGACCCAGTACTTC | CASSSMTGSETQYF
TRBJ1-5 | TRBV6-1 | 15 | TRBD1 | - | TGTGCCAGCAGTGAAAGGACAGGGGGCAATCAGCCCCAGCATTTT | CASSERTGGNQPQHF
TRBJ1-5 | TRBV6-5 | 13 | - | - | TGTGCCAGCAGCCGAAGCGGCAATCAGCCCCAGCATTTT | CASSRSGNQPQHF
TRBJ2-1 | TRBV19 | 20 | TRBD2 | once | TGTGCCAGTAGGCAACCCTGGACTACTAAGACTAGCGGGGGGCACAATGAGCAGTTCTTC | CASRQPWTTKTSGGHNEQFF
TRBJ2-1 | TRBV12-5 | 17 | - | - | TGTGCTAGTGGTTTGGTACAGAGACATTTCTCCTACAATGAGCAGTTCTTC | CASGLVQRHFSYNEQFF
TRBJ1-4 | TRBV6-1 | 15 | - | - | TGTGCCAGCGCGACCTCCCCGGGGGACGGTGAAAAACTGTTTTTT | CASATSPGDGEKLFF
TRBJ2-5 | TRBV7-3 | 16 | TRBD1 | - | TGTGCCAGCAGCTTAATGGACAGGGGGCGGCGGGAGACCCAGTACTTC | CASSLMDRGRRETQYF
TRBJ2-5 | TRBV13 | 15 | TRBD2 | - | TGTGCCAGCAGCTTCGGGACTAGCGGGGGAGAGACCCAGTACTTC | CASSFGTSGGETQYF
TRBJ2-7 | TRBV2 | 13 | - | once | TGTGCCAGTGGGGACCTAGGGATCTACGAGCAGTACTTC | CASGDLGIYEQYF
TRBJ1-4 | TRBV30 | 11 | - | - | TGTGCCTGGAGCGGCTATCACCAACTGTTTTTT | CAWSGYHQLFF
TRBJ2-5 | TRBV30 | 14 | - | - | TGTGCCTGGAGGGGTCGTGCGGGGTCGGTGACCCAGTACTTC | CAWRGRAGSVTQYF
TRBJ2-2 | TRBV18 | 16 | - | few | TGTGCCAGCTCACGACGGGGAGTCGCAGACACCGGGGAGCTGTTTTTT | CASSRRGVADTGELFF
TRBJ2-7 | TRBV29-1 | 13 | - | - | TGCAGCGTTGAAACAGGGAGCCCCTACGAGCAGTACTTC | CSVETGSPYEQYF
TRBJ2-7 | TRBV2 | 12 | - | few | TGTGCCAGCAGTGACTTCACAAACGAGCAGTACTTC | CASSDFTNEQYF
TRBJ2-3 | TRBV7-9 | 12 | - | - | TGTGCCAGCAGCTTAGGGTTGGATACGCAGTATTTT | CASSLGLDTQYF
TRBJ2-3 | TRBV6-1 | 15 | TRBD1 | - | TGTGCCAGCAGTGATAAATGGACAGGAACAGATACGCAGTATTTT | CASSDKWTGTDTQYF
TRBJ1-3 | TRBV5-1 | 14 | - | - | TGCGCCAGCAGCTTCGACGGATCTGGAAACACCATATATTTT | CASSFDGSGNTIYF
TRBJ2-7 | TRBV15 | 15 | - | - | TGTGCCACCAGCAGAGCGCTATCAGCCTCCTACGAGCAGTACTTC | CATSRALSASYEQYF
TRBJ1-1 | TRBV7-8 | 15 | TRBD1 | - | TGTGCCAGCAGCCGACTGGGACAGTCCCTTGGAGAAGCTTTCTTT | CASSRLGQSLGEAFF
TRBJ1-2 | TRBV6-6 | 13 | - | - | TGTGCCAGCGGAGGTAGTAATAACTATGGCTACACCTTC | CASGGSNNYGYTF
TRBJ2-1 | TRBV9 | 15 | TRBD2 | few | TGTGCCAGCAGCGTAAGCGGGGCCACCTACAATGAGCAGTTCTTC | CASSVSGATYNEQFF
TRBJ2-2 | TRBV5-4 | 13 | - | once | TGTGCCACCCCTCACAGGAACACCGGGGAGCTGTTTTTT | CATPHRNTGELFF
TRBJ2-5 | TRBV7-8 | 15 | - | - | TGTGCCAGCAGCTTAGAAGGGGGAGAGGTGGAGACCCAGTACTTC | CASSLEGGEVETQYF
TRBJ2-7 | TRBV2 | 12 | - | - | TGTGCCAGCACAGGACCGTCGGGTGAGCAGTACTTC | CASTGPSGEQYF
TRBJ2-1 | TRBV2 | 14 | TRBD2 | - | TGTGCCAGCATCCCCGGGGGGGGATACAATGAGCAGTTCTTC | CASIPGGGYNEQFF
TRBJ2-2 | TRBV12-5 | 12 | - | - | TGTGCTAGTGGTCCCGACACCGGGGAGCTGTTTTTT | CASGPDTGELFF
TRBJ1-1 | TRBV19 | 16 | TRBD1 | - | TGTGCCAGTAGCTTTTTCAGGGGGGAGATGAACACTGAAGCTTTCTTT | CASSFFRGEMNTEAFF
TRBJ2-2 | TRBV6-5 | 15 | - | - | TGTGCCAGCAGGGGACCGGGACAACGCACCGGGGAGCTGTTTTTT | CASRGPGQRTGELFF
TRBJ2-7 | TRBV6-9 | 13 | - | - | TGTGCCAGCAGTTACGCAGGGGCCTACGAGCAGTACTTC | CASSYAGAYEQYF
TRBJ2-1 | TRBV9 | 13 | TRBD2 | - | TGTGCCAGCGGCCGACTAGCTTCAGGTGAGCAGTTCTTC | CASGRLASGEQFF
TRBJ2-7 | TRBV28 | 12 | - | few | TGTGCCAGCAGTTTCCAGAACTACGAGCAGTACTTC | CASSFQNYEQYF
TRBJ2-7 | TRBV5-4 | 11 | - | - | TGTGCCAGCAGCTTCCGGGACGAGCAGTACTTC | CASSFRDEQYF
TRBJ2-4 | TRBV2 | 14 | - | - | TGTGCCAACAGGCAAGTCCGTCAGGGGAACATTCAGTACTTC | CANRQVRQGNIQYF
TRBJ1-3 | TRBV6-1 | 15 | - | - | TGTGCCAGCAGTGAAGGTTGGACGGCTGGAAACACCATATATTTT | CASSEGWTAGNTIYF
TRBJ1-6 | TRBV27 | 15 | - | - | TGTGCCAGCAGTTTGGCTACAGGGTTCAATTCACCCCTCCACTTT | CASSLATGFNSPLHF
TRBJ1-1 | TRBV30 | 17 | TRBD1 | - | TGTGCCTGGAGTGTACGAGGGGGCGGGTTGAGGAACACTGAAGCTTTCTTT | CAWSVRGGGLRNTEAFF